The 5 T cell receptor beta chains reported below all come from one sample, sequenced in a study of T cells in narcolepsy. TCRdb's copy holds only in-frame clones and misses some; the assay was immunoSEQ multiplex PCR. The data show about 32,000 clones, about four fifths seen once. The sample consisted of CD45RA- memory CD4+ T cells from PBMCs. The source is a human donor with narcolepsy.

This clone was counted once. The rearrangement links TRBV14 to TRBJ2-1, with TRBD1 matching 7 bases. The germline V gene encodes CDR1 SGHDN and CDR2 FVKESK. The CDR3 covers 14 residues. The ends lost 1 base at V and 9 bases at J; junction bases unmatched: 6. In DNA form, the CDR3 reads TGTGCCAGCAGCCAAGCCGGACAGGCCGTTGAGCAGTTCTTC. As protein: CASSQAGQAVEQFF.

The chain has TRBV19 and TRBJ2-1, with a weak D call TRBD1 (6 bases). CDR1 and CDR2 from the germline V gene are LNHDA and SQIVND (reference sequence). V was trimmed by 6 bases and J by 0 bases, leaving 12 bases between them. This CDR3 has 15 residues. CDR3 bases: TGTGCCAGTAGAACAGACAGGTACTCCTACAATGAGCAGTTCTTC. Its translation: CASRTDRYSYNEQFF. Full variable domain (outside the CDR3, taken from reference TRBV19 and TRBJ2-1): DGGITQSPKYLFRKEGQNVTLSCEQNLNHDAMYWYRQDPGQGLRLIYYSQIVNDFQKGDIAEGYSVSREKKESFPLTVTSAQKNPTAFYLCASRTDRYSYNEQFFGPGTRLTVL.

V usage is TRBV7-3 and J usage is TRBJ2-2; TRBD1 matches at 8 bases. Trimming at V came to 1 base and at J to 4 bases, leaving 2 bases not matched to a gene. There are 15 residues in the CDR3. CDR1 is SGHTA and CDR2 is FQGTGA in the germline V gene. The CDR3 here is CASSLRQGATGELFF. CDR3 bases: TGTGCCAGCAGCTTAAGGCAGGGGGCCACCGGGGAGCTGTTTTTT.

The chain employs TRBV5-6 and TRBJ2-1, with TRBD2 matching 11 bases. Trimming cost V 3 bases and J 6 bases; bases outside gene matches: 11. Germline V CDR1 and CDR2: SGHDT, YYEEEE. This CDR3 comprises 17 residues. This CDR3 reads CASSSVPGGTSGNEQFF. The CDR3 nucleotides are TGTGCCAGCAGCTCTGTCCCGGGTGGGACTAGCGGCAATGAGCAGTTCTTC.

The CDR3: CASSQESRLGIYEQYF. Written as DNA, the CDR3 is TGTGCCAGCAGCCAAGAGTCGCGCTTGGGGATCTACGAGCAGTACTTC. The V and J genes are TRBV4-2 and TRBJ2-7; D is unresolved. The CDR3 has 16 residues. The V end lost 0 bases, the J end lost 3 bases, and 15 bases lay between the germline ends. Germline assignment: CDR1 LGHNA and CDR2 YNFKEQ.